This T cell receptor (beta chain) was documented in a study of molecular identifiers for immune sequencing clone quantification. TCRdb passed the PCR reads through MiXCR, listing each CDR3 protein once. Altogether tens of thousands of distinct CDR3 sequences are present, around 19% being singletons, with the ten largest covering more than 1.2%. Investigators produced naive CD8 libraries from about 19,000 to 1,100,000 sorted cells, drawing on 10%, 30% or 50% RNA. Researchers sorted naive CD8 T cells as cells that were CD8+CD4-CCR7+CD45RA+. The germline CDR1 and CDR2 sequences are MDHEN and SYDVKM. This CDR3 is 15 amino acids long. Comment on this clonotype: Its antigen is currently unknown. At one of its ends the junction is not consistent with the germline gene, which may arise from a read error.

Study-level points and caveats: Spiked TCR RNA from one Jurkat cell reportedly showed up when mixed among some 1 million naive cells.

Sequenced: naive CD8+ T cells from blood, with Jurkat cell RNA spiked in. Subset described: FACS-sorted CD8+CD4-CCR7+CD45RA+ naive T cells. This sequence joins TRBV28 and TRBJ2-7, with TRBD1 identical over 10 bases. This receptor was identified in a human donor in good health. Some libraries in this study had Jurkat cell RNA spiked in. CDR3: CASRFRDRGSYEQYF. CDR3 bases: TGTGCCAGCCGTTTCAGGGACAGGGGCTCCTACGAGCAGTACTTC.